The rows below give T cell receptor beta chains drawn from one sample of a study of vaccination effects on CD4 cells after COVID-19. The protocol was immunoSEQ multiplex PCR, while the TCRdb copy is restricted to in-frame clones and leaves out a portion. The sample yields 65,000 to 75,000 clones, about 74% seen once. These receptors' antigens are unknown. Sequences were derived from CD4+ T cells from PBMCs cultured with HCoV-229E spike peptides, sampled after COVID-19 vaccination. The receptor source for this set is a human donor who received a COVID-19 vaccine. Each CDR3 is given with its conserved first and last residue. A D gene is named only where the DNA matches it firmly. Where a row states a size, it is once, few, many or the class of an expanded clone; other rows omit it.

V: TRBV12-3/TRBV12-4; J: TRBJ1-2; D: -; size: few; CDR3: CASSPGSGGYTF; DNA: TGTGCCAGCAGCCCTGGATCGGGAGGCTACACCTTC
V: TRBV6-2/TRBV6-3; J: TRBJ1-5; D: TRBD1; size: -; CDR3: CASSATRDRGGWGNQPQHF; DNA: TGTGCCAGCAGTGCGACCCGGGACAGGGGTGGATGGGGCAATCAGCCCCAGCATTTT
V: TRBV2; J: TRBJ2-2; D: -; size: -; CDR3: CASREDREAAGELFF; DNA: TGTGCCAGCAGAGAAGACAGGGAGGCGGCCGGGGAGCTGTTTTTT
V: TRBV19; J: TRBJ2-3; D: -; size: -; CDR3: CASRSGPSTDTQYF; DNA: TGTGCCAGTAGATCAGGGCCTAGCACAGATACGCAGTATTTT
V: TRBV9; J: TRBJ2-2; D: TRBD1; size: -; CDR3: CASSAGQGHTGELFF; DNA: TGTGCCAGCAGCGCGGGACAGGGGCACACCGGGGAGCTGTTTTTT
V: TRBV3-1/TRBV3-2; J: TRBJ2-3; D: TRBD2; size: -; CDR3: CASSLPPGAGRGDTQYF; DNA: TGTGCCAGCAGCCTCCCCCCCGGAGCGGGACGGGGGGATACGCAGTATTTT
V: TRBV5-1; J: TRBJ2-1; D: TRBD1; size: -; CDR3: CASSFGPRDRGGSYNEQFF; DNA: TGCGCCAGCAGCTTCGGACCGCGGGACAGGGGGGGTTCCTACAATGAGCAGTTCTTC
V: TRBV25-1; J: TRBJ1-4; D: -; size: -; CDR3: CASNGREKLFF; DNA: TGTGCCAGCAACGGCCGAGAAAAACTGTTTTTT
V: TRBV5-1; J: TRBJ1-2; D: -; size: -; CDR3: CASSRNQAPQSYGYTF; DNA: TGCGCCAGCAGCCGGAATCAGGCCCCCCAAAGCTATGGCTACACCTTC
V: TRBV18; J: TRBJ2-3; D: -; size: -; CDR3: CASSPGTLITDTQYF; DNA: TGTGCCAGCTCACCAGGAACTCTTATCACAGATACGCAGTATTTT
V: TRBV10-3; J: TRBJ1-5; D: -; size: -; CDR3: CAISDTHRFQPQHF; DNA: TGTGCCATCAGTGATACCCACAGGTTTCAGCCCCAGCATTTT
V: TRBV30; J: TRBJ2-3; D: TRBD2; size: once; CDR3: CAWSVQSGGRLDTQYF; DNA: TGTGCCTGGAGTGTACAGAGCGGGGGTCGCCTAGATACGCAGTATTTT
V: TRBV7-2; J: TRBJ2-3; D: -; size: -; CDR3: CASSRDRNTQYF; DNA: TGTGCCAGCAGCCGCGACAGAAATACGCAGTATTTT